A selection of T cell receptor beta chains follows, all from one sample in a study of cytomegalovirus exposure and HLA in healthy donors. Sequenced by immunoSEQ multiplex PCR; TCRdb stores in-frame clones only, minus some. The sample consists of some 63,000 clones, 70% to 90% of them appearing once. The specimen sequenced was PBMCs. Receptors originate from a woman aged 18-29 years in good health and CMV-seronegative. CDR3s include the opening cysteine and the closing phenylalanine or tryptophan. The D gene is left open where the match is weak. Size values are once, few and many counts, or a class for expanded clones, and some rows have none.

>NA|NA|TRBV27|TRBJ2-2
CASSFRLGTGELFF
TGTGCCAGCAGCTTCAGACTAGGGACCGGGGAGCTGTTTTTT
>NA|NA|TRBV7-9|TRBJ2-7
CASSLAASVEQYF
TGTGCCAGCAGCTTAGCGGCCAGCGTAGAGCAGTACTTC
>TRBD1|NA|TRBV23-1|TRBJ2-1
CASSQRGIGTDRAYNHEQFF
TGCGCTAGCAGTCAACGGGGTATTGGGACCGACAGGGCGTATAACCATGAGCAGTTCTTC
>NA|NA|TRBV4-1|TRBJ2-5
CASSHWPETQYF
TGCGCCAGCAGCCACTGGCCCGAGACCCAGTACTTC
>NA|NA|TRBV11-2|TRBJ1-2
CASSLNSPTYGYTF
TGTGCCAGCAGCTTAAACAGTCCTACCTATGGCTACACCTTC
>NA|NA|TRBV28|TRBJ1-2
CASSLPGHESYTF
TGTGCCAGCAGTCTTCCCGGACACGAGAGCTACACCTTC
>TRBD2|once|TRBV6-4|TRBJ2-3
CASSDYGLAGGPDEADTQYF
TGTGCCAGCAGTGACTACGGGCTAGCGGGAGGCCCGGACGAGGCAGATACGCAGTATTTT
>TRBD1|NA|TRBV30|TRBJ2-7
CAWGTGGDEQYF
TGTGCCTGGGGGACAGGGGGAGATGAGCAGTACTTC
>NA|few|TRBV6-6|TRBJ2-3
CASSYSHSTDTQYF
TGTGCCAGCAGTTACTCCCACTCCACAGATACGCAGTATTTT
>NA|few|TRBV10-3|TRBJ1-4
CAISESGGAEKLFF
TGTGCCATCAGTGAGTCGGGAGGGGCTGAAAAACTGTTTTTT
>TRBD1|NA|TRBV7-8|TRBJ1-5
CASSPDRVIRPQHF
TGTGCCAGCAGCCCGGACAGGGTGATTAGGCCCCAGCATTTT
>TRBD1|NA|TRBV7-8|TRBJ1-6
CASRAGGYNSPLHF
TGTGCCAGCCGGGCAGGGGGCTACAATTCACCCCTCCACTTT
>NA|once|TRBV6-5|TRBJ1-5
CASSYSNGGGPQHF
TGTGCCAGCAGTTACTCGAACGGCGGCGGGCCCCAGCATTTT
>TRBD1|NA|TRBV29-1|TRBJ2-2
CSVGGLTGVTGELFF
TGCAGCGTTGGGGGTCTGACAGGGGTCACCGGGGAGCTGTTTTTT
>TRBD1|NA|TRBV19|TRBJ2-7
CASSVRDRGLEQYF
TGTGCCAGTAGTGTCCGGGACAGGGGGCTCGAGCAGTACTTC
>TRBD2|NA|TRBV27|TRBJ2-2
CASSLRLAENTGELFF
TGTGCCAGCAGCCTTAGACTAGCGGAGAACACCGGGGAGCTGTTTTTT
>NA|NA|TRBV19|TRBJ2-3
CASSITVESSDTQYF
TGTGCCAGTAGTATTACAGTCGAATCTTCAGATACGCAGTATTTT
>NA|NA|TRBV18|TRBJ2-3
CASSSRRGDTQYF
TGTGCCAGCTCATCCCGACGGGGAGATACGCAGTATTTT
>NA|NA|TRBV18|TRBJ2-1
CASSLITSLGLSNEQFF
TGTGCCAGCTCACTCATTACTAGTCTTGGTTTGTCCAATGAGCAGTTCTTC
>NA|NA|TRBV6-1|TRBJ2-3
CASSEARQGLTDTQYF
TGTGCCAGCAGTGAAGCCCGACAGGGACTCACAGATACGCAGTATTTT
>NA|NA|TRBV4-1|TRBJ2-2
CASSNWSGGSGELFF
TGCGCCAGCAGTAACTGGTCAGGGGGGTCCGGGGAGCTGTTTTTT
>TRBD1|NA|TRBV20-1|TRBJ1-1
CSTGGSTEAFF
TGCAGTACAGGGGGCTCCACTGAAGCTTTCTTT
>NA|NA|TRBV7-9|TRBJ1-6
CASSLDQGVNSPLHF
TGTGCCAGCAGCTTAGATCAGGGCGTTAATTCACCCCTCCACTTT
>TRBD1|once|TRBV23-1|TRBJ2-6
CASSLGVTGVNSGANVLTF
TGCGCCAGCAGTCTAGGGGTGACAGGGGTGAACTCTGGGGCCAACGTCCTGACTTTC
>NA|NA|TRBV28|TRBJ2-3
CASSSPGGSTDTQYF
TGTGCCAGCAGTTCCCCAGGCGGGAGCACAGATACGCAGTATTTT
>TRBD1|NA|TRBV10-3|TRBJ1-2
CAISETGAGYGYTF
TGTGCCATCAGTGAAACAGGGGCTGGCTATGGCTACACCTTC
>TRBD1|NA|TRBV11-2|TRBJ1-2
CASSSGTENLYGYTF
TGTGCCAGCAGCTCAGGGACAGAAAATCTCTATGGCTACACCTTC
>NA|NA|TRBV28|TRBJ1-3
CASSFRVSPNTIYF
TGTGCCAGCAGTTTCAGGGTGTCTCCGAACACCATATATTTT
>TRBD1|once|TRBV19|TRBJ1-2
CASSTPWDSYLNYGYTF
TGTGCCAGTAGTACGCCCTGGGACAGCTATTTAAACTATGGCTACACCTTC
>TRBD1|NA|TRBV11-2|TRBJ2-7
CASSSLTGAYEQYF
TGTGCCAGCAGCTCATTGACAGGGGCCTACGAGCAGTACTTC
>NA|once|TRBV10-3|TRBJ1-5
CALWDIPAQPQHF
TGTGCCCTCTGGGACATCCCGGCTCAGCCCCAGCATTTT
>NA|few|TRBV2|TRBJ1-5
CASSVSRVGNQPQHF
TGTGCCAGCAGTGTCTCCAGGGTTGGCAATCAGCCCCAGCATTTT